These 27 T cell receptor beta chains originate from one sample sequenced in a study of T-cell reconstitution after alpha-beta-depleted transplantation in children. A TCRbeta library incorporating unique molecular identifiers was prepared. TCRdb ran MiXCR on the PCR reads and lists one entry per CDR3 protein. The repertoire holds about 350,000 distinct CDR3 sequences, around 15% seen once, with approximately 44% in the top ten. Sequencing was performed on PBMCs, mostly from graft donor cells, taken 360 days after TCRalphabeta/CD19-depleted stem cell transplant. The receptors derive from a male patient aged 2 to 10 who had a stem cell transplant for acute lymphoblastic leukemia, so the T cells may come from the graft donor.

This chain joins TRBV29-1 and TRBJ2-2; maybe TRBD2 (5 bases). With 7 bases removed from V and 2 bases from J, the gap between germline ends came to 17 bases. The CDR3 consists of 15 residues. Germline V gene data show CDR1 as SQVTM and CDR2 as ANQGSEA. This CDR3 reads CSAALEVANTGELFF. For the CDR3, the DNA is TGCAGCGCCGCGCTGGAGGTCGCCAACACCGGGGAGCTGTTTTTT.

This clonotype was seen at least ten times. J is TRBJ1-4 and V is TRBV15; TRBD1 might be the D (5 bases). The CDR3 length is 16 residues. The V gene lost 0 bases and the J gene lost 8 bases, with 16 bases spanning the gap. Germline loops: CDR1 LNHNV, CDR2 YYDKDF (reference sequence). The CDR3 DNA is TGTGCCACCAGCAGAGATCGGGGCAATAGGAGGGAAAAACTGTTTTTT. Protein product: CATSRDRGNRREKLFF. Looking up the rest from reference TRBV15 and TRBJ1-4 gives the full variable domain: DAMVIQNPRYQVTQFGKPVTLSCSQTLNHNVMYWYQQKSSQAPKLLFHYYDKDFNNEADTPDNFQSRRPNTSFCFLDIRSPGLGDTAMYLCATSRDRGNRREKLFFGSGTQLSVL.

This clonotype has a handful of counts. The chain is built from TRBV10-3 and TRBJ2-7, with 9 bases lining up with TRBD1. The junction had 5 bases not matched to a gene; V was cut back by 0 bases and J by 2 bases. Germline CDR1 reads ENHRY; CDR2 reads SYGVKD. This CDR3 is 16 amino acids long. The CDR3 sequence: CAISESKRDRAYEQYF. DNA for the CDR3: TGTGCCATCAGTGAGTCGAAGCGGGACAGGGCCTACGAGCAGTACTTC.

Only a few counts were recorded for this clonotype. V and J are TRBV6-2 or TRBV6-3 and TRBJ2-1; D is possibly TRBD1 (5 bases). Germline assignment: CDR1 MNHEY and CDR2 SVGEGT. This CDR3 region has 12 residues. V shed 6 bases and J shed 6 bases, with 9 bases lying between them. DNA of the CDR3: TGTGCCAGCAGCCGGACAATCAATGAGCAGTTCTTC. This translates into CASSRTINEQFF.

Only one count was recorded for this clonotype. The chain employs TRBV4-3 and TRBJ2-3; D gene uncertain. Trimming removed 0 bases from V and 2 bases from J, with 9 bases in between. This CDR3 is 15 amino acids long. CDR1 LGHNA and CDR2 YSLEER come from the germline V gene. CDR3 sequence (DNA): TGCGCCAGCAGCCAAGAACCTAGTTTCACAGATACGCAGTATTTT. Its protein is CASSQEPSFTDTQYF.

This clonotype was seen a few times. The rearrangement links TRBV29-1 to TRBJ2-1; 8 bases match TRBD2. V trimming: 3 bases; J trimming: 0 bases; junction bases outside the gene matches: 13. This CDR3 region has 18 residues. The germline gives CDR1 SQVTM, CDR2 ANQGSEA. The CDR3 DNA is TGCAGCGTTGACGGACTAGCCAGGTTCGCAGGCTCCTACAATGAGCAGTTCTTC. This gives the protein CSVDGLARFAGSYNEQFF.

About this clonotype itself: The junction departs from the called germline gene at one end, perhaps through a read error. The CDR3, as DNA: TGTGCCAGCAGCAAGGGACTAGCGGGTCACTTT. Translation: CASSKGLAGHF. The chain recombines TRBV12-3 or TRBV12-4 with TRBJ2-3; TRBD2 matches at 12 bases. This CDR3 has 11 amino acids.

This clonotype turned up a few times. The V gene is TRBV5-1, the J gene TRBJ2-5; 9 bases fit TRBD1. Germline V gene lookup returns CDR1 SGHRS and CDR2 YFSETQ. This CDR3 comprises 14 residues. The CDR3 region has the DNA TGCGCAAAACGGGACAGGGAACTCCAAGAGACCCAGTACTTC. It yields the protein CAKRDRELQETQYF.

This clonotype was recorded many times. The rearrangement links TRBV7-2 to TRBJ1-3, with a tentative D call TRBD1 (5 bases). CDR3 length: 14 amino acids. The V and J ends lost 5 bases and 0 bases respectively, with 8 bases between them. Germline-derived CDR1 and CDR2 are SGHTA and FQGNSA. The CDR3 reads CASSRGPSGNTIYF. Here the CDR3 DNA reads TGTGCCAGCAGCCGGGGCCCCTCTGGAAACACCATATATTTT. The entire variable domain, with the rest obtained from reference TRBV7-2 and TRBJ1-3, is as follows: GAGVSQSPSNKVTEKGKDVELRCDPISGHTALYWYRQSLGQGLEFLIYFQGNSAPDKSGLPSDRFSAERTGGSVSTLTIQRTQQEDSAVYLCASSRGPSGNTIYFGEGSWLTVV.

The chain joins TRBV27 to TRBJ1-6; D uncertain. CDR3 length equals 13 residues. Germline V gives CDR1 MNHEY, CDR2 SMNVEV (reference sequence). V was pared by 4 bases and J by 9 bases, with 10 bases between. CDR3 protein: CASSYLQVSPLHF. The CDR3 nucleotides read TGTGCCAGCAGTTACCTCCAGGTTTCACCCCTCCACTTT.

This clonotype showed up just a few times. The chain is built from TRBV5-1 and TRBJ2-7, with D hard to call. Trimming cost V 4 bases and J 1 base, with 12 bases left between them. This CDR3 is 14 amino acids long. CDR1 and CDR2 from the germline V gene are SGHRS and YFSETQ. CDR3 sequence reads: CASSITSLSYEQYF. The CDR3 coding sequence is TGCGCCAGCAGCATAACTTCATTGTCCTACGAGCAGTACTTC.

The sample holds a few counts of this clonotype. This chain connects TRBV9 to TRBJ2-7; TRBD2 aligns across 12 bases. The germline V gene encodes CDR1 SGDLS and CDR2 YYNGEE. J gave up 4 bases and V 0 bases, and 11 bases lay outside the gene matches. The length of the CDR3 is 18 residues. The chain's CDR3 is CASSVDPNPTSGSYEQYF. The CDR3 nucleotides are TGTGCCAGCAGCGTAGACCCCAACCCGACTAGCGGGAGTTACGAGCAGTACTTC.

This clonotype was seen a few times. The CDR3 DNA reads as TGCGCCAGCAGGAGGCTAGCGGGAGACGCCTCGAGCCAAGAGACCCAGTACTTC. Translation gives CASRRLAGDASSQETQYF. The chain is built from TRBV5-1 and TRBJ2-5; 10 positions match TRBD2. Germline CDR1 reads SGHRS; CDR2 reads YFSETQ. This CDR3 contains 18 residues. J was trimmed by 1 base and V by 5 bases; bases with no gene match: 14.

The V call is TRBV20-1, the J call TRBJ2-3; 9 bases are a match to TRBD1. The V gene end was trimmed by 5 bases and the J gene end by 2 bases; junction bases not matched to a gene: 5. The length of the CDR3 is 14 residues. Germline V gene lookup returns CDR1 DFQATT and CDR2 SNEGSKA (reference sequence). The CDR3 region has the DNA TGCAGTGCTGAGGGACAGGGAAACACAGATACGCAGTATTTT. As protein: CSAEGQGNTDTQYF.

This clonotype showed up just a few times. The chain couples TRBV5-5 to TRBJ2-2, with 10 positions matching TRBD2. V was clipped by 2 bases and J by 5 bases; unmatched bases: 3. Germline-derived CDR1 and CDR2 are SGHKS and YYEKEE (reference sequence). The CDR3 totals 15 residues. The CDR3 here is CASSLAGGWTGELFF. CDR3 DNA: TGTGCCAGCAGCTTAGCGGGAGGGTGGACCGGGGAGCTGTTTTTT.

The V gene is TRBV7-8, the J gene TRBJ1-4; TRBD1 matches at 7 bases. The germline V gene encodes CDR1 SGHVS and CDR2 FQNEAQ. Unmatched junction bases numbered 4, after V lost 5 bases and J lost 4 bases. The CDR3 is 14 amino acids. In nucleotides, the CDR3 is TGTGCCAGCAGCCTCCGGGACAGTAATGAAAAACTGTTTTTT. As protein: CASSLRDSNEKLFF.

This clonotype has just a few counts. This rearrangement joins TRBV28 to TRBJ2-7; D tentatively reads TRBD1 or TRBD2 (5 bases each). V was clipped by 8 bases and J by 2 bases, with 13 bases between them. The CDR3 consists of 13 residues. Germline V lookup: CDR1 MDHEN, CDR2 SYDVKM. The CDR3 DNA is TGTGCCAGCGCTCGGGACCTCACCTACGAGCAGTACTTC. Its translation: CASARDLTYEQYF.

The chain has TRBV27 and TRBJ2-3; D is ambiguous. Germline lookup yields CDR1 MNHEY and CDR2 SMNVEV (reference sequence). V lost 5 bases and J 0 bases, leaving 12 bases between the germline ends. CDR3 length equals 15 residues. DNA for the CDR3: TGTGCCAGCAGTCTGAGTACTGGTAGCACAGATACGCAGTATTTT. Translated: CASSLSTGSTDTQYF.

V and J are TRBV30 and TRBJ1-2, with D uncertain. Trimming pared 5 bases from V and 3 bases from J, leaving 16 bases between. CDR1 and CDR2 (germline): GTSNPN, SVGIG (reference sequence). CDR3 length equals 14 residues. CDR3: CAWARTHTYYGYTF. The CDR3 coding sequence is TGTGCCTGGGCTCGGACGCATACCTACTATGGCTACACCTTC.

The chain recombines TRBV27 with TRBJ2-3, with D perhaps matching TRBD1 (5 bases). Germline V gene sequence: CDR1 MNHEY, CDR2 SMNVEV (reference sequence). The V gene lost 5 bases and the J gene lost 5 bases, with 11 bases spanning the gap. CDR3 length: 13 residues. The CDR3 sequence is CASSTGSGDTQYF. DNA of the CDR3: TGTGCCAGCAGTACAGGTTCGGGAGATACGCAGTATTTT.

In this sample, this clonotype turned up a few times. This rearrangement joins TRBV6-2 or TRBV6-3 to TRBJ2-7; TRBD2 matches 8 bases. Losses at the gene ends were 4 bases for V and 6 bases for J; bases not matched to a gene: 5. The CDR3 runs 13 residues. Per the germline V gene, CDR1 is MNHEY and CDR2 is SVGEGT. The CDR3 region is CASSLAGGGEQYF. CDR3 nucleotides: TGTGCCAGCAGTTTGGCGGGAGGAGGCGAGCAGTACTTC.

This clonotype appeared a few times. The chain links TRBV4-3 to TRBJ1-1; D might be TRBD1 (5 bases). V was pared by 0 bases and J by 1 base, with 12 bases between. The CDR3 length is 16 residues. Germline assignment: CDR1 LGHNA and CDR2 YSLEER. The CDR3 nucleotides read TGCGCCAGCAGCCAAGATAGTGGCGGGGCGAACACTGAAGCTTTCTTT. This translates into CASSQDSGGANTEAFF.

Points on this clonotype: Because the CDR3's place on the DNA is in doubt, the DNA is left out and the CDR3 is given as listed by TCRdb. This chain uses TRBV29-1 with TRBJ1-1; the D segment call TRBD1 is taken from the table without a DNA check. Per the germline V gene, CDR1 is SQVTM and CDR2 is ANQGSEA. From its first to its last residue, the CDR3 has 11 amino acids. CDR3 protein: CSVGTGAVGIF.

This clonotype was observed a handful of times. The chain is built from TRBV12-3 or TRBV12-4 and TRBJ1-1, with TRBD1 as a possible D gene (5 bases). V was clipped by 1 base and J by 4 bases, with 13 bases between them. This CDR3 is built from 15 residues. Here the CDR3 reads CASSLEFREGTEAFF. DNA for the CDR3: TGTGCCAGCAGTTTAGAGTTCAGGGAAGGCACTGAAGCTTTCTTT.

The CDR3 DNA is TGTGCCAGCAGCGGAGACAGGGGGCCCTCCGTGCAGTACTTC. Translation: CASSGDRGPSVQYF. The J gene is TRBJ2-7, the V gene TRBV9, with 10 positions matching TRBD1. Per the germline V gene, CDR1 is SGDLS and CDR2 is YYNGEE. V shed 3 bases and J 9 bases; nucleotides not matched to a gene: 9. The CDR3 has 14 amino acids.

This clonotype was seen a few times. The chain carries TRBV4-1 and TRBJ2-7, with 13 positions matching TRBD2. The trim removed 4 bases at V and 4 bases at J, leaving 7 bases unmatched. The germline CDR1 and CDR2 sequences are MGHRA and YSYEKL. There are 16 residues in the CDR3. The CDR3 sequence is CASSPRTSGRVYEQYF. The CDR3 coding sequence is TGCGCCAGCAGCCCCAGGACTAGCGGGAGAGTATACGAGCAGTACTTC.

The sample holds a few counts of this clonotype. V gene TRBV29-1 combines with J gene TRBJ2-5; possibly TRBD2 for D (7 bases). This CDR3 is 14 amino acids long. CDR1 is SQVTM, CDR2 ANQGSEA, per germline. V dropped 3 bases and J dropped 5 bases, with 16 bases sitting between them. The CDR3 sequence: CSVDPRGGPETQYF. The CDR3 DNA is TGCAGCGTTGACCCTAGGGGGGGTCCGGAGACCCAGTACTTC. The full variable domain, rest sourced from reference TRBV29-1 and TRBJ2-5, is SAVISQKPSRDICQRGTSLTIQCQVDSQVTMMFWYRQQPGQSLTLIATANQGSEATYESGFVIDKFPISRPNLTFSTLTVSNMSPEDSSIYLCSVDPRGGPETQYFGPGTRLLVL.